These 19 T cell receptor beta chains originate from one sample sequenced in a study of T cell clones after liver transplantation. Assay used: immunoSEQ multiplex PCR; TCRdb lists only in-frame clones, some missing. The table records tens of thousands of clones, more than 70% of them present only once. Sequencing was performed on CD4+ T cells from blood, taken at the 22-month timepoint. All receptors come from a human patient who received a liver transplant. Some T cells may originate from the graft donor.

This chain uses TRBV27 with TRBJ2-5; D is perhaps TRBD2 (6 bases). The CDR3 sequence is 14 residues long. With 2 bases removed from V and 2 bases from J, the gap between germline ends came to 9 bases. The germline V gene encodes CDR1 MNHEY and CDR2 SMNVEV (reference sequence). DNA for the CDR3: TGTGCCAGCAGTTTACTGGAGGGGCAAGAGACCCAGTACTTC. It codes for CASSLLEGQETQYF.

This sequence joins TRBV14 and TRBJ1-1; no firm D call. This CDR3 is built from 14 residues. Germline values: CDR1 SGHDN, CDR2 FVKESK. V was pared by 1 base and J by 4 bases, with 10 bases between. The CDR3, as DNA: TGTGCCAGCAGCCAAGTTAATAGGGCCACTGAAGCTTTCTTT. Protein product: CASSQVNRATEAFF.

The chain carries TRBV7-3 and TRBJ1-2; D is unresolved. Trimming took off 0 bases at V and 1 base at J, with 6 bases between the two ends. CDR1 SGHTA and CDR2 FQGTGA come from the germline V gene. The CDR3 loop spans 14 amino acids. Here the CDR3 DNA reads TGTGCCAGCAGCTTAACGGGCAGTAACTATGGCTACACCTTC. Encoded protein: CASSLTGSNYGYTF.

This chain joins TRBV7-9 and TRBJ2-7, with 12 bases aligning to TRBD2. There are 14 residues in the CDR3. Germline V gives CDR1 SEHNR, CDR2 FQNEAQ (reference sequence). V lost 5 bases, J lost 7 bases, and 6 bases stayed unmatched. The CDR3 loop reads CASSTPSGGEEQYF. CDR3 nucleotide sequence: TGTGCCAGCAGCACGCCTAGCGGGGGGGAAGAGCAGTACTTC.

This sequence joins TRBV6-5 and TRBJ2-1, with TRBD2 matching 12 bases. V was pared by 5 bases and J by 5 bases, with 4 bases of the junction left unmatched. The CDR3 spans 15 residues. Looked up from germline, CDR1 is MNHEY and CDR2 is SVGAGI. This CDR3 is CASSPRTSGDNEQFF. Written as DNA, the CDR3 is TGTGCCAGCAGTCCGCGGACTAGCGGGGACAATGAGCAGTTCTTC.

The CDR3 DNA reads as TGTGCCAACTCGGGGGTATTGGGTTCACCCCTCCACTTT. It codes for CANSGVLGSPLHF. V and J are TRBV6-6 and TRBJ1-6, with D possibly TRBD1 on 5 matching bases. Deletions cut 10 bases from V and 9 bases from J, with 16 bases between. CDR3 length: 13 residues. Germline CDR1 reads MNHNY; CDR2 reads SVGAGI (reference sequence).

The rearrangement uses TRBV18 and TRBJ2-7; D is possibly TRBD1 (5 bases). The CDR3 contains 14 residues. Germline lookup yields CDR1 KGHSH and CDR2 LQKENI. V was cut by 2 bases and J by 2 bases, with 10 bases left in between. CDR3 bases: TGTGCCAGCTCACCAAGTTCAGGGCCCTACGAGCAGTACTTC. It specifies CASSPSSGPYEQYF.

The rearrangement links TRBV5-4 to TRBJ1-6; a possible D gene is TRBD1 (6 bases). From germline, CDR1 is SGHNT and CDR2 YYREEE (reference sequence). The CDR3 extends over 15 amino acids. With 4 bases removed from V and 7 bases from J, the gap between germline ends came to 15 bases. CDR3 DNA: TGTGCCAGCAGCGTAACAGGGAGCGGAAATTCACCCCTCCACTTT. Amino acids: CASSVTGSGNSPLHF.

This chain links TRBV15 with TRBJ1-2; D not resolved. The germline V and J ends were trimmed by 0 bases and 0 bases, with 17 bases remaining between them. In germline, CDR1 is LNHNV, CDR2 YYDKDF (reference sequence). The length of the CDR3 is 18 residues. The CDR3 loop is CATSRDLWVGSPNYGYTF. The DNA of the CDR3 is TGTGCCACCAGCAGAGATCTGTGGGTCGGGAGCCCTAACTATGGCTACACCTTC.

This chain connects TRBV4-2 to TRBJ2-5, with 7 nucleotides matching TRBD1. With 0 bases clipped from V and 1 base from J, the junction kept 5 bases outside the gene matches. The germline CDR1 and CDR2 sequences are LGHNA and YNFKEQ. This CDR3 is 16 amino acids long. The CDR3 DNA follows: TGTGCCAGCAGCCAAGATAGGACAGGCTCCCAAGAGACCCAGTACTTC. As protein: CASSQDRTGSQETQYF.

CDR3 in DNA: TGTGCCAGCAGTCTTCATGGGCCTGCAAACAATCAGCCCCAGCATTTT. Its protein is CASSLHGPANNQPQHF. The genes are TRBV2 and TRBJ1-5; unclear D gene. The CDR3 is 16 residues long. Trimming shortened V by 5 bases and J by 3 bases, and 17 bases separated the two germline ends. Germline-derived CDR1 and CDR2 are SNHLY and FYNNEI.

This sequence joins TRBV5-6 and TRBJ2-7; maybe TRBD1 (6 bases). Trimming shortened V by 0 bases and J by 4 bases, and 11 bases separated the two germline ends. Germline values: CDR1 SGHDT, CDR2 YYEEEE. This CDR3 is built from 14 residues. The CDR3 DNA follows: TGTGCCAGCAGCTTGGGTTTCGGACAGTACGAGCAGTACTTC. It is translated as CASSLGFGQYEQYF.

The rearrangement links TRBV12-2 to TRBJ1-1; TRBD1 was called by the table and not checked on the DNA. TRBV12-2 is labeled a pseudogene. CDR3 size: 16 residues. CDR3 amino acids: CASRLVGTDRNTEAFF. The CDR3 region has the DNA TGTGCAAGTCGCTTAGTTGGGACAGATAGGAACACTGAAGCTTTCTTT.

This clone was recorded a few times. V gene TRBV6-1 combines with J gene TRBJ2-7; no clear D gene. The CDR3 extends over 16 amino acids. The ends were cut back, 2 bases at V and 2 bases at J, with 16 bases in the middle. Germline CDR1 and CDR2: MNHNS and SASEGT. The CDR3 sequence: CASSENFHTPPYEQYF. For the CDR3, the DNA is TGTGCCAGCAGTGAAAACTTTCACACGCCCCCCTACGAGCAGTACTTC.

In its sample, this clone was seen once. The V and J genes are TRBV6-1 and TRBJ2-5; TRBD1 agrees at 11 bases. The CDR3 is 15 residues long. Germline CDR1 is MNHNS and CDR2 is SASEGT. V gave up 6 bases and J gave up 1 base; unmatched junction bases: 4. This chain's CDR3 is CASRTGTGGQETQYF. The CDR3, as DNA: TGTGCCAGCAGAACCGGGACAGGGGGCCAAGAGACCCAGTACTTC.

The chain uses TRBV20-1 and TRBJ2-5; D perhaps matches TRBD2 (5 bases). With 7 bases removed from V and 0 bases from J, the gap between germline ends came to 6 bases. Per germline, CDR1 DFQATT and CDR2 SNEGSKA (reference sequence). The CDR3 totals 11 residues. Here the CDR3 reads CSERYQETQYF. CDR3 DNA sequence: TGCAGTGAGCGGTACCAAGAGACCCAGTACTTC.

The chain joins TRBV7-2 to TRBJ2-2; D possibly matches TRBD1 or TRBD2 (5 bases each). CDR1 SGHTA and CDR2 FQGNSA come from the germline V gene. The CDR3 is 15 residues long. V was pared by 3 bases and J by 7 bases, with 15 bases between. The CDR3 bases are TGTGCCAGCAGCTTTAGTGGGGGATGGGACGGGGAGCTGTTTTTT. This sequence encodes CASSFSGGWDGELFF.

This sequence joins TRBV18 and TRBJ2-2, with TRBD1 identical over 10 bases. The J segment lost 5 bases and the V segment lost 2 bases, leaving 8 bases of the junction unmatched. The CDR3 contains 17 residues. The V gene's germline CDR1 is KGHSH and CDR2 LQKENI. Here the CDR3 DNA reads TGTGCCAGCTCACCATATGTGACAGGGGGCAATACCGGGGAGCTGTTTTTT. It codes for CASSPYVTGGNTGELFF.

This clone came up once. V usage is TRBV27 and J usage is TRBJ2-1, with D possibly called TRBD1 or TRBD2 (5 bases each). The V gene lost 5 bases and the J gene lost 8 bases, with 10 bases spanning the gap. The CDR3 totals 12 residues. Germline assignment: CDR1 MNHEY and CDR2 SMNVEV (reference sequence). CDR3 amino acids: CASSTQGHEQFF. The CDR3 nucleotides are TGTGCCAGCAGTACGCAGGGACATGAGCAGTTCTTC.